The rows below give T cell receptor beta chains drawn from one sample of a study of cytomegalovirus exposure and HLA in healthy donors. Repertoires were generated with immunoSEQ multiplex PCR, while TCRdb's copy carries only in-frame clones and drops some. The sample lists fewer than 200,000 clones; approximately 83% were seen once. Sequenced input: PBMCs. The receptor source for this set is a woman under 30 in good health and CMV-seropositive. Both conserved end residues are part of each CDR3. The order of the fields is J gene, D gene, clone size, V gene, CDR3 DNA, CDR3 protein. D genes are given only for firm matches. Clone size is shown for a subset of rows, as once, few, many or a class of expanded clone.

TRBJ1-2,NA,NA,TRBV6-4,TGTGCCAGCAACCCAACCGCGGACAGACCAAACTATGGCTACACCTTC,CASNPTADRPNYGYTF
TRBJ2-1,TRBD1,NA,TRBV5-4,TGTGCCAGCAGCGCCGGACAGGGTTTAAGATCCTACAATGAGCAGTTCTTC,CASSAGQGLRSYNEQFF
TRBJ2-3,NA,NA,TRBV6-1,TGTGCCAGCATGGGACTCGATTACCCAACGCAGTATTTT,CASMGLDYPTQYF
TRBJ2-7,TRBD1,NA,TRBV27,TGTGCCAGCAGCCGCCGGGACAGGTCCTACGAGCAGTACTTC,CASSRRDRSYEQYF
TRBJ1-2,TRBD1,NA,TRBV28,TGTGTTACCGGGGGCAGGGGGATTGGCTACACCTTC,CVTGGRGIGYTF
TRBJ1-5,TRBD1,NA,TRBV2,TGTGCCAGCAGTGAAGCCGGACAGGGGTCGGGTCAGCCCCAGCATTTT,CASSEAGQGSGQPQHF
TRBJ2-1,TRBD2,NA,TRBV9,TGTGCCAGCAGCGTAGGGGATAGCGGGGAAATTCATAGGAGGAATGAGCAGTTCTTC,CASSVGDSGEIHRRNEQFF
TRBJ2-1,TRBD2,NA,TRBV5-1,TGCGCCAGCAGCTCCGCCCGGGGGGCCTACAATGAGCAGTTCTTC,CASSSARGAYNEQFF
TRBJ2-7,NA,NA,TRBV7-7,TGTGCCAGCAGCCTACAGAACCCCTACGAGCAGTACTTC,CASSLQNPYEQYF
TRBJ2-2,NA,few,TRBV7-6,TGTGCCAGCAGCCAGGGACAGAACACCGGGGAGCTGTTTTTT,CASSQGQNTGELFF
TRBJ2-7,TRBD1,NA,TRBV5-1,TGCGCCAGCGGGACAGGGTCGGGAGAGCAGTACTTC,CASGTGSGEQYF
TRBJ2-2,NA,NA,TRBV6-5,TGTGCCAGCAGTTACAGAGCCGGGGAGCTGTTTTTT,CASSYRAGELFF
TRBJ1-5,TRBD1,NA,TRBV5-4,TGTGCCAGCAGCTTCGGTGGACAGGAGAGGCCCCAGCATTTT,CASSFGGQERPQHF
TRBJ2-7,TRBD1,NA,TRBV9,TGTGCCAGCAGCCCAGGGGGACAGGGTTACGAGCAGTACTTC,CASSPGGQGYEQYF
TRBJ1-2,NA,many,TRBV9,TGTGCCAGCAGCGTAGACGGAGGGACCTATGGCTACACCTTC,CASSVDGGTYGYTF
TRBJ1-1,NA,NA,TRBV15,TGTGCCACCAGCAGAGATCAGGACTATGAAGCTTTCTTT,CATSRDQDYEAFF
TRBJ1-2,NA,NA,TRBV7-2,TGTGCCAGCAGCTTAGGCGGGGGGGATGGCTACACCTTC,CASSLGGGDGYTF
TRBJ2-2,TRBD1,few,TRBV11-2,TGTGCCAGCAGCTTATCCGGGACAGTGAACACCGGGGAGCTGTTTTTT,CASSLSGTVNTGELFF
TRBJ2-1,TRBD2,NA,TRBV18,TGTGCCAGCTCTAAGACTAGCGGGGGGGCGTATGAGCAGTTCTTC,CASSKTSGGAYEQFF
TRBJ2-7,NA,NA,TRBV18,TGTGCCAGCTCATCGGGTCAGGGACACTACGAGCAGTACTTC,CASSSGQGHYEQYF
TRBJ2-7,TRBD1,few,TRBV2,TGTGCCAGTGGGACAGGGGGCTACGAGCAGTACTTC,CASGTGGYEQYF
TRBJ1-5,NA,once,TRBV27,TGTGCCAGCAGTTTGGGCAGGGAGGAGCCCCAGCATTTT,CASSLGREEPQHF
TRBJ1-2,NA,once,TRBV5-1,TGCGCCAGCAGCTTTCTTATCGGGGGTCCTAACTATGGCTACACCTTC,CASSFLIGGPNYGYTF
TRBJ2-7,NA,once,TRBV2,TGTGCCAGCAGTCTCGGACGGGATGTAAGCTCCTACGAGCAGTACTTC,CASSLGRDVSSYEQYF
TRBJ1-6,TRBD1,NA,TRBV27,TGTGCCAGCAGACTACAGGGACAGAATTCACCCCTCCACTTT,CASRLQGQNSPLHF
TRBJ1-6,NA,NA,TRBV2,TGTGCCAGCAGTCCAGTGGACAGACAAAATTCACCCCTCCACTTT,CASSPVDRQNSPLHF
TRBJ2-1,NA,NA,TRBV27,TGTGCCAGCAGTTTATCGGCGGGGGCAGGGAATGAGCAGTTCTTC,CASSLSAGAGNEQFF
TRBJ2-3,NA,NA,TRBV18,TGTGCCAGCTCACCACCCGGGTATACGCAGTATTTT,CASSPPGYTQYF
TRBJ2-7,TRBD1,NA,TRBV19,TGTGCCAGTAAAGGGGGACAGGGATCGAGGTACGAGCAGTACTTC,CASKGGQGSRYEQYF
TRBJ2-3,NA,NA,TRBV7-8,TGTGCCAGCAGCCCACTCACAGGGTCAGATACGCAGTATTTT,CASSPLTGSDTQYF
TRBJ2-4,NA,NA,TRBV6-1,TGTGCCAGCAAATCGGACTTAGCCAAAAACATTCAGTACTTC,CASKSDLAKNIQYF
TRBJ1-6,NA,NA,TRBV23-1,TGCGCCAGCAGTCATCAAAAGACGGAGACCTCCTATAATTCACCCCTCCACTTT,CASSHQKTETSYNSPLHF
TRBJ1-1,TRBD1,few,TRBV27,TGTGCCAGCAGCCCTCAGGGACAGGGTGAAGCTTTCTTT,CASSPQGQGEAFF
TRBJ2-7,TRBD1,NA,TRBV4-1,TGCGCCAGCAGCCGAACAGGGGGATCTTACGAGCAGTACTTC,CASSRTGGSYEQYF
TRBJ1-1,NA,NA,TRBV7-2,TGTGCCAGCAGCCAGGGGAAGACTGAAGCTTTCTTT,CASSQGKTEAFF
TRBJ2-7,NA,NA,TRBV5-4,TGTGCCAGCAGCTTGGACATTCGCTCCTACGAGCAGTACTTC,CASSLDIRSYEQYF